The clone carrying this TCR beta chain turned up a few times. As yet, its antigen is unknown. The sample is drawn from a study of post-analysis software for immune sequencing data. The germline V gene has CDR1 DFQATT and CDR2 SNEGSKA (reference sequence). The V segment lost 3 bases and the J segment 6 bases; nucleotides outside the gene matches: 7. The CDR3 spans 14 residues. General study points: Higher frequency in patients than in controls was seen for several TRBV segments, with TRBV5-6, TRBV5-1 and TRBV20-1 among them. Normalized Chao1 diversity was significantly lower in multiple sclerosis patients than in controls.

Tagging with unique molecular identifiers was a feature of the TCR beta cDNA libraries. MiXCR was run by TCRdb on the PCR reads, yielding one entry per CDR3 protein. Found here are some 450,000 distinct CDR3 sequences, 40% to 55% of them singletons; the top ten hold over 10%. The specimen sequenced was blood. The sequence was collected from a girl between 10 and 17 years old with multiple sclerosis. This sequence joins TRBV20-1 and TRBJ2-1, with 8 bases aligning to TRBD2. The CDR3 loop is CSASSSGFFNEQFF. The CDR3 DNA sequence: TGCAGTGCTAGCTCTAGCGGGTTCTTCAATGAGCAGTTCTTC.